A single T cell receptor beta chain is shown here with its context. The entry originates in a study of cytomegalovirus exposure and HLA in healthy donors. Germline V gene lookup returns CDR1 SGHDT and CDR2 YYEEEE. There are 14 residues in the CDR3. The PCR made use of 60 Vbeta and 13 Jbeta primers. Assay used: immunoSEQ multiplex PCR; TCRdb lists only in-frame clones, some missing. The sample consists of approximately 140,000 clones, 70% to 85% of them appearing once. This TCR was sampled from a man aged 40-49 years in good health and CMV-seropositive. Sequences were obtained from PBMCs. This chain connects TRBV5-6 to TRBJ2-5; D is possibly TRBD1 (6 bases). The J call may be in error: the DNA end matches TRBJ2-7 better. The CDR3 DNA sequence: TGTGCCAGCAGCTTCCAGGGGTGGGCAGACGAGCAGTACTTC. Translated, it gives CASSFQGWADEQYF.